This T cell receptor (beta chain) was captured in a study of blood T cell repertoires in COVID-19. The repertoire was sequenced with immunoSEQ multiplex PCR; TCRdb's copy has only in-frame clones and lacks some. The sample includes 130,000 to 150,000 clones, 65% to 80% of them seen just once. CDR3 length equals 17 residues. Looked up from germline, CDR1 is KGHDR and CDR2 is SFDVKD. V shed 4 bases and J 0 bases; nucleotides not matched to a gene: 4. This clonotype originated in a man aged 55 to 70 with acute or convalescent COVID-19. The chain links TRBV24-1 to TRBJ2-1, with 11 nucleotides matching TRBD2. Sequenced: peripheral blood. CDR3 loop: CATSDPGLADSYNEQFF. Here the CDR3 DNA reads TGTGCCACCAGTGACCCGGGACTAGCGGACTCCTACAATGAGCAGTTCTTC.